This T cell receptor (beta chain) was profiled in a study of blood T cell repertoires in COVID-19. Assay: immunoSEQ multiplex PCR; the TCRdb copy retains only in-frame clones and omits some. Among around 250,000 clones listed, about four fifths were seen once. This clone appeared a few times. Germline CDR1 is SNHLY and CDR2 is FYNNEI. Trimming took off 8 bases at V and 3 bases at J, with 20 bases between the two ends. This CDR3 has 16 amino acids. The sample consisted of peripheral blood. This rearrangement joins TRBV2 to TRBJ1-5; tentative D call: TRBD1 (6 bases). This clonotype originated in a woman aged 40-49 years who had recovered from COVID-19. Here the CDR3 reads CASGVRGRGINQPQHF. The DNA for the CDR3 is TGTGCCAGCGGGGTACGAGGTAGGGGGATCAATCAGCCCCAGCATTTT.